The 11 T cell receptor delta chains in this list originate from one sample, sequenced in a study of delta chains in infants with herpesvirus infections. Reverse transcription of PBMC RNA used primers specific for the gamma and delta chains. TCRdb fed the RT-PCR reads into CATT to redo clone calling. The data contain about 3,300 delta-chain clones, approximately 29% of them seen just once; the ten biggest clones take up less than 8.5%. The sample here was peripheral blood, taken at time point 3 of longitudinal follow-up. These receptors originate from a human donor who was a Ugandan infant, either HIV-exposed or HIV-unexposed (not recorded which).

Regarding this clone: This may arise from a read error, as a much more abundant clone is one base away. The CDR3 is CALGDRGDYPYTDKLIF. The CDR3 nucleotides are TGTGCTCTTGGGGATAGGGGGGATTACCCGTACACCGATAAACTCATCTTT. The chain uses TRDV1 and TRDJ1; 7 positions agree with TRDD3. The germline CDR1 and CDR2 sequences are TSWWSYY and QGS. The CDR3 extends over 17 amino acids. J lost 0 bases, V lost 3 bases, and 10 bases had no gene match.

This clone is medium-sized by share. The chain employs TRDV1 and TRDJ1; D is unresolved. Trimming took 5 bases from V and 1 from J, leaving 23 bases between them. CDR3 length: 18 residues. The germline CDR1 and CDR2 sequences are TSWWSYY and QGS. This CDR3 reads CALGNGARLIFFTDKLIF. The CDR3 region has the DNA TGTGCTCTTGGGAACGGAGCTCGTCTAATTTTTTTCACCGATAAACTCATCTTT.

The chain couples TRDV1 to TRDJ1; 13 bases align to TRDD3. The CDR3 covers 22 residues. Trimming took 4 bases from V and 0 from J; bases not matched to a gene: 20. Germline CDR1 TSWWSYY, CDR2 QGS. CDR3 sequence: CALGAPPFLTGGYGMYTDKLIF. The CDR3 nucleotides are TGTGCTCTTGGGGCTCCCCCCTTCCTGACTGGGGGATACGGGATGTACACCGATAAACTCATCTTT.

The chain links TRDV1 to TRDJ1; D is uncertain. Germline V gives CDR1 TSWWSYY, CDR2 QGS. With 0 bases removed from V and 0 bases from J, the gap between germline ends came to 20 bases. This CDR3 region has 19 residues. CDR3 coding DNA: TGTGCTCTTGGGGAACTAGGCGAGGTACGGACGATGTACACCGATAAACTCATCTTT. This translates into CALGELGEVRTMYTDKLIF.

The sample holds a few counts of this clone. V and J are TRDV1 and TRDJ1, with D unresolved. From germline, CDR1 is TSWWSYY and CDR2 QGS. The length of the CDR3 is 16 residues. Trimming pared 1 base from V and 0 bases from J, leaving 12 bases between. The CDR3 bases are TGTGCTCTTGGGGAACGAGGGCTCCACTACACCGATAAACTCATCTTT. Encoded protein: CALGERGLHYTDKLIF.

Turning to this clone: A much larger clone is a single base away; this may be a read error. The genes are TRDV2 and TRDJ3, with 11 nucleotides matching TRDD3. With V trimmed by 2 bases and J by 2 bases, 4 bases remained unmatched. The V gene's germline CDR1 is GEAIGNYY and CDR2 EKD. The CDR3 length is 18 residues. As DNA, the CDR3 is TGTGCCTGTGACAAAATACTGGGGGATACCTGGGACACCCGACAGATGTTTTTC. Translation: CACDKILGDTWDTRQMFF.

This clone was counted a few times. Here the CDR3 reads CALGELLFYYISAGSLPKYTDKLIF. Here the CDR3 DNA reads TGTGCTCTTGGGGAACTTCTTTTTTATTATATATCGGCCGGGAGCCTCCCTAAGTACACCGATAAACTCATCTTT. The chain uses TRDV1 and TRDJ1; D remains ambiguous. The CDR3 spans 25 residues. The ends were cut back, 0 bases at V and 0 bases at J, with 38 bases in the middle. Germline lookup yields CDR1 TSWWSYY and CDR2 QGS.

The rearrangement joins TRDV1 to TRDJ1, with 11 bases matching TRDD3. Trimming took 6 bases from V and 8 from J; bases not matched to a gene: 23. Germline CDR1 TSWWSYY, CDR2 QGS. The CDR3 consists of 19 residues. CDR3 sequence (DNA): TGTGCTCTTGGTCTAAGGGCCCCCTGGGGGATACCTAGGGCCTGCAAACTCATCTTT. Translating it yields CALGLRAPWGIPRACKLIF.

CDR3 DNA: TGTGCCTGTGATCTTGTACTGGGGGATTCGAGCTCCTGGGACACCCGACAGATGTTTTTC. Protein: CACDLVLGDSSSWDTRQMFF. The V call is TRDV2, the J call TRDJ3; 10 bases align to TRDD3. J lost 0 bases, V lost 4 bases, and 11 bases had no gene match. The CDR3 length is 20 residues. CDR1 and CDR2 (germline): GEAIGNYY, EKD.

To note about this clone: The identical CDR3 is also encoded by other nucleotide sequences in the sample. The rearrangement joins TRDV1 to TRDJ1; tentatively, D is TRDD2 (6 bases). The CDR3 extends over 21 amino acids. Trimming shortened V by 2 bases and J by 5 bases, and 33 bases separated the two germline ends. CDR1 TSWWSYY and CDR2 QGS come from the germline V gene. CDR3 region: CALGESRPSPAIPRVSDKLIF. For the CDR3, the DNA is TGTGCTCTTGGGGAATCCCGGCCTTCCCCGGCCATACCAAGGGTCTCTGATAAACTCATCTTT.

Only one count was recorded for this clone. This chain joins TRDV1 and TRDJ1, with 11 bases that match TRDD3. The germline CDR1 and CDR2 sequences are TSWWSYY and QGS. The CDR3 is 23 amino acids. Losses at the gene ends were 2 bases for V and 3 bases for J; bases not matched to a gene: 26. In DNA form, the CDR3 reads TGTGCTCTTGGGGAATGGCTTTCCTACGGATTCGTGGGGGATACGGGGAGGGCCGATAAACTCATCTTT. Its protein product is CALGEWLSYGFVGDTGRADKLIF.